This T cell receptor (beta chain) originates from a study of blood T cells in healthy people across ages. About this clonotype: What it binds is not known.

RNA extraction gave at least 5.5 micrograms of total RNA per sample. The CDR3 loop spans 15 amino acids. V gave up 4 bases and J gave up 3 bases; unmatched junction bases: 6. Germline loops: CDR1 SGHRS, CDR2 YFSETQ. A second PCR, run for roughly 7 to 12 cycles, used a sample-barcoded 5' primer plus a J-beta primer mix. Every cDNA was tagged by a template-switch adaptor with 12 random nucleotides. One entry per CDR3 protein results from TCRdb running MiXCR on the 5' RACE reads. The sample has roughly 1.7 million distinct CDR3 sequences; 30% to 40% are singletons. Study-level points and caveats: Any conclusive comparison of naive versus antigen-experienced cells was prevented by using unsorted PBMCs.

The specimen was blood. This chain connects TRBV5-1 to TRBJ2-5; 10 nucleotides match TRBD1. The source is a woman between 25 and 40 years old in good health. The CDR3 DNA is TGCGCCAGCAGCGGCGGGGACAGGGGTGAAGAGACCCAGTACTTC. This translates into CASSGGDRGEETQYF.